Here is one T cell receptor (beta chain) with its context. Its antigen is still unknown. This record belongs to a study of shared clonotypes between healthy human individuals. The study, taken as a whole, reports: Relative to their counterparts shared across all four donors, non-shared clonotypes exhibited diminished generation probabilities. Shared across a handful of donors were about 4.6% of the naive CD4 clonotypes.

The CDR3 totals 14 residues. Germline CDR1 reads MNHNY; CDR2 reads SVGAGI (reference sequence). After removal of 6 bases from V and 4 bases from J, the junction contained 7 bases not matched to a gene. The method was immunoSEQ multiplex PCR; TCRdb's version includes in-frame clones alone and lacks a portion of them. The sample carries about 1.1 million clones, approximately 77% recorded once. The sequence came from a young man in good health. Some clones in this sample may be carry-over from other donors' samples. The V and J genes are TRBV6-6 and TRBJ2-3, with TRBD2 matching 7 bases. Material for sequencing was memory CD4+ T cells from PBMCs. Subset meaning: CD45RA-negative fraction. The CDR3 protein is CASRMGGAADTQYF. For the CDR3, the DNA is TGTGCCAGCAGGATGGGAGGGGCCGCAGATACGCAGTATTTT.